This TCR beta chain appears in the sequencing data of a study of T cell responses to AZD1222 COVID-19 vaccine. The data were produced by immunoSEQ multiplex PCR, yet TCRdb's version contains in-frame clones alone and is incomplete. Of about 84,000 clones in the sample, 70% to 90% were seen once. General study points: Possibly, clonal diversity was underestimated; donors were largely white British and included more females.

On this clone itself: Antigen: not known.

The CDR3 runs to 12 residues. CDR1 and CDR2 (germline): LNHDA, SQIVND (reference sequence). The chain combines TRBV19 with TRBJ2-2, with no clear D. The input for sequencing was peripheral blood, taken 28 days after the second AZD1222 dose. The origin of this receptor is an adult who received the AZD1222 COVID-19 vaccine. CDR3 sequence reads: CAARQYTGELFF. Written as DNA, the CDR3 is TGTGCTGCGCGACAATACACCGGGGAGCTGTTTTTT.